This T cell receptor (beta chain) is drawn from a study of shared clonotypes between healthy human individuals. General study points: Naive subsets generally exceeded memory subsets in estimated richness. Shared clonotypes: about 4.6% naive CD4, approximately 3.4% naive CD8, about 2.5% memory CD4, under 0.5% memory CD8.

The V gene lost 1 base and the J gene lost 4 bases, with 6 bases spanning the gap. Germline V gene data show CDR1 as SGHTA and CDR2 as FQGTGA. CDR3 size: 13 residues. This clone has only a few counts. Antigen specificity is unknown. For sorted subsets, 150 to 200 ng DNA per replicate equaled some 27,000 T cell genomes. Only in-frame clones appear in the TCRdb table, and some are missing; sequencing was by immunoSEQ multiplex PCR. The sample records about 700,000 clones, roughly 70% being singletons. Sequencing was done on a sample of memory CD4+ T cells sorted from blood. The subset: CD45RA-negative fraction. The receptor was isolated from a woman in her twenties or thirties in good health. The chain joins TRBV7-3 to TRBJ2-3; no clear D. CDR3 coding DNA: TGTGCCAGCAGCTTAATGAGCGCAGATACGCAGTATTTT. Encoded protein: CASSLMSADTQYF. The full variable domain, rest sourced from reference TRBV7-3 and TRBJ2-3, is GAGVSQTPSNKVTEKGKYVELRCDPISGHTALYWYRQSLGQGPEFLIYFQGTGAADDSGLPNDRFFAVRPEGSVSTLKIQRTERGDSAVYLCASSLMSADTQYFGPGTRLTVL.